This TCR beta chain stems from a study of T-cell reconstitution after alpha-beta-depleted transplantation in children. The study, taken as a whole, reports: From newly produced T cells came most of the T-cell counts and diversity one year after transplant. Roughly two months post-transplant, alpha-beta T cells reportedly originated from several hundred graft clones that had expanded.

The sample holds a few counts of this clonotype. The antigen is unknown. The germline V gene encodes CDR1 MDHEN and CDR2 SYDVKM. The V end lost 5 bases, the J end lost 0 bases, and 17 bases lay between the germline ends. CDR3 length: 17 amino acids. Unique molecular identifiers were incorporated when the TCRbeta library was constructed. Via MiXCR, TCRdb re-called the PCR reads, giving one row per CDR3 protein. The sample shows more than 300,000 distinct CDR3 sequences, 15% to 20% of them seen only once. Sequenced material: PBMCs, mostly from graft donor cells, taken 360 days after TCRalphabeta/CD19-depleted stem cell transplant. This chain joins TRBV28 and TRBJ2-1, with unresolved D. The source is a male patient aged 2 to 9 who had a stem cell transplant for acute lymphoblastic leukemia, so the T cells may come from the graft donor. The CDR3 DNA sequence: TGTGCCAGCAGTCCGGGCGGTGGATGGGGCTCCTACAATGAGCAGTTCTTC. As protein: CASSPGGGWGSYNEQFF.